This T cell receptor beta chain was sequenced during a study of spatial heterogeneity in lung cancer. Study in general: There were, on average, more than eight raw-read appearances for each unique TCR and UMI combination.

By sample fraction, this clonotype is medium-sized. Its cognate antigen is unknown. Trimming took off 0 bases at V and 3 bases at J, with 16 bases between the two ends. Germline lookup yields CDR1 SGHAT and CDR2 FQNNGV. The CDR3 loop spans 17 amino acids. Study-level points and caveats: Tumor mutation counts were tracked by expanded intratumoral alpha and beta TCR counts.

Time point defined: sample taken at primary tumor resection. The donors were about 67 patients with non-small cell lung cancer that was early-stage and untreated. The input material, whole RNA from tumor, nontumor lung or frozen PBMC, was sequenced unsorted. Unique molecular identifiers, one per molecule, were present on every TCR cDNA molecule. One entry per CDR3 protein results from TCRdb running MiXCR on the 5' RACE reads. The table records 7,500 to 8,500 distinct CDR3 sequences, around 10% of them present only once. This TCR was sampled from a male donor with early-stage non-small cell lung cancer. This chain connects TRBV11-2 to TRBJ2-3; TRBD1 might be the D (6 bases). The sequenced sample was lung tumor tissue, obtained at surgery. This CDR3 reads CASSLDQEGQGTDTQYF. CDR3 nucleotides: TGTGCCAGCAGCTTAGATCAAGAGGGGCAGGGGACAGATACGCAGTATTTT.